This T cell receptor beta chain derives from a study of blood T cell repertoires in COVID-19. Study at large: PBMCs, B-cell-depleted T cells, or T cells were the source of the cDNA or gDNA that made up the material.

Trimming stripped 2 bases from V and 2 bases from J, with 8 bases between. From germline, CDR1 is MGHDK and CDR2 SYGVNS. The CDR3 totals 14 residues. Source study methods: Amplifying reference gene primers gave estimates of nucleated cell counts. Generated by immunoSEQ multiplex PCR, the TCRdb table keeps only in-frame clones and is missing some. V, J and clone size reflect that table, while D and trimming were determined from the DNA. The sample includes roughly 260,000 clones, 86% of them seen just once. V gene TRBV25-1 combines with J gene TRBJ2-3; perhaps TRBD2 as D (5 bases). Material for sequencing was peripheral blood. This sequence originates from a man aged 35 to 55 who had recovered from COVID-19. The chain's CDR3 is CASSERTHTDTQYF. CDR3 in DNA: TGTGCCAGCAGTGAACGGACTCACACAGATACGCAGTATTTT. The full variable domain, its missing parts supplied by reference TRBV25-1 and TRBJ2-3, is EADIYQTPRYLVIGTGKKITLECSQTMGHDKMYWYQQDPGMELHLIHYSYGVNSTEKGDLSSESTVSRIRTEHFPLTLESARPSHTSQYLCASSERTHTDTQYFGPGTRLTVL.